This T cell receptor (beta chain) was captured in a study of control samples from healthy donors and cancer patients. V lost 4 bases and J 5 bases, leaving 14 bases between the germline ends. The CDR3 sequence is 14 residues long. Per germline, CDR1 LGHDT and CDR2 YNNKEL (reference sequence). The repertoire was sequenced with immunoSEQ multiplex PCR; TCRdb's copy has only in-frame clones and lacks some. This sample has over 85,000 clones, with about 91% found just once. The source material was blood. The chain joins TRBV3-1 (or the pseudogene TRBV3-2) to TRBJ2-5; D may be TRBD2 (5 bases). The TCR originated in a woman aged 18-29 years in good health. CDR3 sequence: CASSPLEARETQYF. DNA of the CDR3: TGTGCCAGCAGCCCTTTGGAGGCAAGGGAGACCCAGTACTTC.